What follows are 24 T cell receptor beta chains derived from one specimen sequenced in a study of T cells in Graves' hyperthyroidism and ophthalmopathy. TCR beta CDR3 regions were amplified from RNA. An initial round of RT-PCR targeting the TCR CDR3 relied on the HTBI primer set. TCRdb passed the multiplex PCR reads through MiXCR, listing each CDR3 protein once. The sample carries about 350,000 distinct CDR3 sequences, approximately 14% recorded once. Sequencing was done on a sample of blood. These receptors all come from a woman aged 35 to 49 with Graves' ophthalmopathy.

There are many counts of this clonotype. The chain is built from TRBV7-8 and TRBJ1-1, with 7 bases lining up with TRBD1. The V gene end was trimmed by 6 bases and the J gene end by 3 bases; junction bases not matched to a gene: 7. The CDR3 runs to 14 residues. The germline CDR1 and CDR2 sequences are SGHVS and FQNEAQ. CDR3 nucleotides: TGTGCCAGCAGAACAGGGGTTTGGGACACTGAAGCTTTCTTT. It translates to CASRTGVWDTEAFF.

This clonotype came up many times. This chain uses TRBV7-9 with TRBJ1-1; unclear D gene. This CDR3 is 12 amino acids long. The germline CDR1 and CDR2 sequences are SEHNR and FQNEAQ (reference sequence). V shed 0 bases and J shed 7 bases, with 6 bases lying between them. CDR3 nucleotides: TGTGCCAGCAGCTTAGCGTTGAGTGAAGCTTTCTTT. Protein: CASSLALSEAFF.

At least ten counts were recorded for this clonotype. This chain connects TRBV10-3 to TRBJ2-3; D not resolved. Germline CDR1 is ENHRY and CDR2 is SYGVKD. Deletions cut 0 bases from V and 6 bases from J, with 7 bases between. This CDR3 comprises 13 residues. Written as DNA, the CDR3 is TGTGCCATCAGTGAGTCGAATGGGGATACGCAGTATTTT. Its protein product is CAISESNGDTQYF.

The genes are TRBV5-8 and TRBJ1-5; 7 bases agree with TRBD1. CDR3 length equals 15 residues. Germline CDR1 is SGHTS and CDR2 is YDEGEE. Trimming cost V 4 bases and J 5 bases; bases outside gene matches: 9. CDR3 region: CASSHPGGAHQPQHF. The CDR3 DNA reads as TGTGCCAGCAGCCACCCAGGGGGGGCGCATCAGCCCCAGCATTTT. Variable domain in full (rest from reference TRBV5-8 and TRBJ1-5): EAGVTQSPTHLIKTRGQQATLRCSPISGHTSVYWYQQALGLGLQFLLWYDEGEERNRGNFPPRFSGRQFPNYSSELNVNALELEDSALYLCASSHPGGAHQPQHFGDGTRLSIL.

This clonotype occurred a few times. This sequence joins TRBV7-9 and TRBJ2-3, with a tentative D call TRBD1 (6 bases). The CDR3 is 16 residues long. Germline V gene sequence: CDR1 SEHNR, CDR2 FQNEAQ (reference sequence). Trimming cost V 1 base and J 1 base, with 12 bases left between them. The DNA for the CDR3 is TGTGCCAGCAGCTTAGGGACAGCGCCAGGCACAGATACGCAGTATTTT. The encoded protein is CASSLGTAPGTDTQYF.

This clonotype was counted a few times. This chain links TRBV6-1 with TRBJ1-4, with D unresolved. Germline loops: CDR1 MNHNS, CDR2 SASEGT. Trimming pared 5 bases from V and 7 bases from J, leaving 11 bases between. This CDR3 comprises 13 residues. The CDR3 loop reads CASSLRAFEKLFF. CDR3 DNA: TGTGCCAGCAGTCTCCGGGCCTTTGAAAAACTGTTTTTT.

On this clonotype: This may be a read error: a much more frequent sequence differs by one nucleotide. CDR3 DNA sequence: TGTGCCAGCAGCAAGGGACACTTGAGCACTGAAGCTTTCTTT. It is translated as CASSKGHLSTEAFF. The chain is built from TRBV9 and TRBJ1-1; possible D gene TRBD1, 6 bases. This CDR3 has 14 residues. CDR1 and CDR2 from the germline V gene are SGDLS and YYNGEE. V lost 4 bases and J 4 bases, leaving 14 bases between the germline ends.

Notes on this clonotype: A much more abundant neighbour one base away suggests this may be a read error. This chain links TRBV28 with TRBJ1-4; weak D call: TRBD1 (5 bases). Trimming pared 6 bases from V and 3 bases from J, leaving 29 bases between. The CDR3 loop spans 20 amino acids. Germline assignment: CDR1 MDHEN and CDR2 SYDVKM. Here the CDR3 DNA reads TGTGCCAGCAGCAAAGGTTGGGGTTCGGGGCCTACTGCAGCTAATGAAAAACTGTTTTTT. Its translation: CASSKGWGSGPTAANEKLFF.

CDR3 coding DNA: TGTGCCAGCAGCCAACCCCGTCCGAAAAACATTCAGTACTTC. It translates to CASSQPRPKNIQYF. The J gene is TRBJ2-4, the V gene TRBV25-1; D gene uncertain. This CDR3 has 14 amino acids. The germline CDR1 and CDR2 sequences are MGHDK and SYGVNS. V was trimmed by 6 bases and J by 4 bases, leaving 13 bases between them.

The chain combines TRBV4-2 with TRBJ2-4; possibly TRBD1 for D (6 bases). The CDR3 is made up of 14 amino acids. The V gene lost 6 bases and the J gene lost 6 bases, with 15 bases spanning the gap. CDR1 and CDR2 (germline): LGHNA, YNFKEQ. The CDR3 DNA follows: TGTGCCAGCAGTACAGGGTCTTCGGGAAACATTCAGTACTTC. Its translation: CASSTGSSGNIQYF.

The CDR3 reads CASSQDLGTSFRNEQFF. The CDR3 bases are TGTGCCAGCAGCCAAGATCTGGGGACTTCTTTTCGGAATGAGCAGTTCTTC. The chain is built from TRBV3-1 and TRBJ2-1; weak D call: TRBD2 (6 bases). The CDR3 runs to 17 residues. Trimming took 0 bases from V and 7 from J, leaving 19 bases between them. In germline, CDR1 is LGHDT, CDR2 YNNKEL (reference sequence).

V is TRBV5-8 and J is TRBJ2-1; weak D call: TRBD2 (6 bases). CDR1 is SGHTS, CDR2 YDEGEE, per germline. V was cut by 7 bases and J by 0 bases, with 11 bases left in between. The CDR3 totals 14 residues. CDR3 sequence: CASLRGSSYNEQFF. DNA for the CDR3: TGTGCCAGCCTACGGGGGAGCTCCTACAATGAGCAGTTCTTC.

The sample holds a few counts of this clonotype. This chain uses TRBV5-1 with TRBJ1-2, with D perhaps matching TRBD1 (5 bases). There are 14 residues in the CDR3. In germline, CDR1 is SGHRS, CDR2 YFSETQ. V dropped 0 bases and J dropped 1 base, with 7 bases sitting between them. The CDR3 nucleotides are TGCGCCAGCAGCTTGGCTGACAGTAACTATGGCTACACCTTC. This sequence encodes CASSLADSNYGYTF.

The chain recombines TRBV5-5 with TRBJ2-1; D is perhaps TRBD2 (5 bases). CDR3 length equals 16 residues. Germline V gives CDR1 SGHKS, CDR2 YYEKEE (reference sequence). Deletions cut 4 bases from V and 8 bases from J, with 22 bases between. The CDR3 DNA follows: TGTGCCAGCAGCGTAGACTGGCCTCGATCCGGGGATGAGCAGTTCTTC. It translates to CASSVDWPRSGDEQFF.

This clonotype was seen more than once but under ten times. The chain has TRBV5-1 and TRBJ2-2; D perhaps matches TRBD2 (5 bases). The CDR3 contains 15 residues. The germline V gene encodes CDR1 SGHRS and CDR2 YFSETQ. V was pared by 0 bases and J by 2 bases, with 8 bases between. The CDR3 loop is CASSLVGLNTGELFF. CDR3 coding DNA: TGCGCCAGCAGCTTGGTCGGACTCAACACCGGGGAGCTGTTTTTT.

The chain employs TRBV6-6 and TRBJ2-7, with 8 bases lining up with TRBD2. There are 15 residues in the CDR3. Germline lookup yields CDR1 MNHNY and CDR2 SVGAGI (reference sequence). With V trimmed by 0 bases and J by 6 bases, 7 bases remained unmatched. The CDR3 loop is CASSYSEREHAEQYF. The CDR3 bases are TGTGCCAGCAGTTACTCGGAGCGGGAGCATGCCGAGCAGTACTTC.

There are many counts of this clonotype. V and J are TRBV20-1 and TRBJ1-3, with D uncertain. The CDR3 runs 11 residues. Germline CDR1 DFQATT, CDR2 SNEGSKA (reference sequence). The germline V and J ends were trimmed by 5 bases and 6 bases, with 8 bases remaining between them. CDR3 amino acids: CSAHHENTIYF. The CDR3 DNA sequence: TGCAGTGCTCATCATGAAAACACCATATATTTT.

The V gene is TRBV3-1, the J gene TRBJ2-1, with 9 bases identical to TRBD2. CDR3 length: 14 residues. The germline CDR1 and CDR2 sequences are LGHDT and YNNKEL (reference sequence). V shed 4 bases, J shed 15 bases, and the junction held 13 bases outside the gene matches. The CDR3 protein is CASSPPQTSGSRFF. The CDR3 DNA reads TGTGCCAGCAGCCCTCCCCAGACTAGCGGTTCCCGGTTCTTC.

This clonotype was found a few times. The rearrangement links TRBV11-2 to TRBJ2-6, with D unresolved. The CDR3 sequence is 15 residues long. Per the germline V gene, CDR1 is SGHAT and CDR2 is FQNNGV. The V end was cut by 0 bases, the J end by 2 bases, with 5 bases between. This CDR3 reads CASSLDAPGANVLTF. The CDR3 DNA sequence: TGTGCCAGCAGCTTAGATGCCCCTGGGGCCAACGTCCTGACTTTC.

In this sample, this clonotype turned up a few times. The chain combines TRBV19 with TRBJ2-3; 8 bases line up with TRBD2. V lost 6 bases to trimming and J lost 0 bases; unmatched junction nucleotides: 8. This CDR3 is built from 16 residues. Per germline, CDR1 LNHDA and CDR2 SQIVND (reference sequence). The CDR3 here is CASRGTERGSTDTQYF. DNA for the CDR3: TGTGCCAGTAGAGGGACGGAGCGGGGGAGCACAGATACGCAGTATTTT. Full variable domain (rest looked up from reference TRBV19 and TRBJ2-3): DGGITQSPKYLFRKEGQNVTLSCEQNLNHDAMYWYRQDPGQGLRLIYYSQIVNDFQKGDIAEGYSVSREKKESFPLTVTSAQKNPTAFYLCASRGTERGSTDTQYFGPGTRLTVL.

This clonotype was counted many times. The CDR3 sequence: CASTHTGGPYNEQFF. The CDR3 region has the DNA TGTGCCAGCACCCACACCGGGGGGCCTTACAATGAGCAGTTCTTC. This chain links TRBV6-1 with TRBJ2-1, with D maybe TRBD2 (7 bases). Trimming took 7 bases from V and 4 from J, leaving 17 bases between them. Germline V CDR1 and CDR2: MNHNS, SASEGT. The CDR3 contains 15 residues.

This clonotype was observed many times. The CDR3 protein is CASILTTGLKLFF. DNA for the CDR3: TGTGCCAGCATACTTACAACAGGGTTGAAACTGTTTTTT. The rearrangement links TRBV2 to TRBJ1-4, with D tentatively TRBD1 (6 bases). The CDR3 has 13 residues. Germline CDR1 is SNHLY and CDR2 is FYNNEI. Trimming pared 7 bases from V and 11 bases from J, leaving 17 bases between.

J is TRBJ2-5 and V is TRBV7-9; 14 bases match TRBD2. V dropped 3 bases and J dropped 1; count of bases not matched to a gene: 10. The CDR3 contains 19 residues. Germline assignment: CDR1 SEHNR and CDR2 FQNEAQ (reference sequence). The CDR3 region has the DNA TGTGCCAGCAGCTTCCCACTTGGACTAGCGGGGGGCTCCCAAGAGACCCAGTACTTC. Protein product: CASSFPLGLAGGSQETQYF. The variable domain in full, completed from reference TRBV7-9 and TRBJ2-5, reads DTGVSQNPRHKITKRGQNVTFRCDPISEHNRLYWYRQTLGQGPEFLTYFQNEAQLEKSRLLSDRFSAERPKGSFSTLEIQRTEQGDSAMYLCASSFPLGLAGGSQETQYFGPGTRLLVL.

The chain employs TRBV24-1 and TRBJ2-4, with 7 bases matching TRBD1. J was trimmed by 0 bases and V by 3 bases; bases with no gene match: 7. The CDR3 is 17 residues long. Germline CDR1 and CDR2: KGHDR and SFDVKD. CDR3: CATSDVRTGLAKNIQYF. CDR3 bases: TGTGCCACCAGTGATGTCCGGACAGGACTAGCCAAAAACATTCAGTACTTC.